This T cell receptor beta chain was observed in a study of CD8 T cells in Susac syndrome. Reverse transcription of about 0.45 to 1 ug RNA was performed with random hexamers. immunoSEQ multiplex PCR amplified TCR beta CDR3 across 54 Vbeta, 13 Jbeta. TCRdb ran MiXCR on the immunoSEQ multiplex PCR reads and lists one entry per CDR3 protein. This table has some 300,000 distinct CDR3 sequences, roughly 85% appearing once. CDR1 is SGHRS and CDR2 is YFSETQ in the germline V gene. Trimming cost V 0 bases and J 7 bases; bases outside gene matches: 14. The CDR3 has 17 residues. TCR beta sequencing was performed on blood CD8+ and CD4+ T cells. The patients who served as multiple sclerosis controls were treatment-naive and had stable or active relapsing-remitting disease that fulfilled the revised McDonald criteria. The TEMRA cells underwent FACS enrichment, while the CD8+ and CD4+ T cells underwent negative isolation.

V usage is TRBV5-1 and J usage is TRBJ2-7, with 9 bases identical to TRBD2. The sequenced sample was CD8+ T cells from PBMCs. This clonotype originated in a human donor with multiple sclerosis. The CDR3 DNA sequence: TGCGCCAGCAGCTTGGGACTAGCGGAGTTCGTGTCACGGGAGCAGTACTTC. Translating it yields CASSLGLAEFVSREQYF. The full variable domain, with the rest looked up from reference TRBV5-1 and TRBJ2-7, is KAGVTQTPRYLIKTRGQQVTLSCSPISGHRSVSWYQQTPGQGLQFLFEYFSETQRNKGNFPGRFSGRQFSNSRSEMNVSTLELGDSALYLCASSLGLAEFVSREQYFGPGTRLTVT.